The 10 T cell receptor beta chains below all came from one sample that was sequenced in a study of tumor-infiltrating lymphocytes in glioblastoma multiforme. Multiple V-beta primers and a C-beta primer amplified TCRB from RNA. TCRdb re-called the multiplex PCR reads through MiXCR, storing one row per CDR3 protein. Among more than 12,000 distinct CDR3 sequences listed, about 69% were seen once. The sequencing input was brain tumor tissue. These receptors were taken from a male donor with glioblastoma.

Note on this clonotype: One end of the junction fails to match germline, which may point to a read error. J is TRBJ2-7 and V is TRBV10-2; TRBD1 matches at 8 bases. Germline V lookup: CDR1 WSHSY, CDR2 SAAADI. The CDR3 runs 16 residues. CDR3 nucleotide sequence: TGCGCCAGCAGTGTCGAGACAGGGGCCTGGTCCTACGAGCAGTACTTT. It is translated as CASSVETGAWSYEQYF.

Note on this clonotype: Its ends do not fully match the called genes, so a read error is possible. J is TRBJ2-7 and V is TRBV10-3, with a possible D match to TRBD1 (6 bases). This CDR3 comprises 12 residues. Germline V CDR1 and CDR2: ENHRY, SYGVKD. Here the CDR3 reads CAISESGHEQCF. The DNA of the CDR3 is TGTGCCATTAGTGAGTCGGGACATGAGCAGTGCTTC.

On this clonotype: The germline gene is not matched at one end of the junction; a read error may be the cause. The chain carries TRBV11-3 and TRBJ1-1, with 8 bases aligning to TRBD1. The CDR3 is 14 residues long. Germline-derived CDR1 and CDR2 are SGHNT and YENEEA. The CDR3 nucleotides read TGTGCCAGCAGCCTGATTGGACAGGGCACTGAAGCTATCTTT. Protein product: CASSLIGQGTEAIF. The full variable domain, in which reference TRBV11-3 and TRBJ1-1 provide the parts outside the CDR3, is EAGVVQSPRYKIIEKKQPVAFWCNPISGHNTLYWYLQNLGQGPELLIRYENEEAVDDSQLPKDRFSAERLKGVDSTLKIQPAELGDSAVYLCASSLIGQGTEAIFGQGTRLTVV.

This clonotype was detected once. This chain joins TRBV5-4 and TRBJ2-1; no firm D call. This CDR3 has 11 amino acids. CDR1 is SGHNT, CDR2 YYREEE, per germline (reference sequence). Trimming took 0 bases from V and 13 from J, leaving 8 bases between them. The CDR3 sequence: CASSLERVQFF. As DNA, the CDR3 is TGTGCCAGCAGCTTGGAACGGGTTCAGTTCTTC. Combining the CDR3 with reference TRBV5-4 and TRBJ2-1 gives the whole variable domain ETGVTQSPTHLIKTRGQQVTLRCSSQSGHNTVSWYQQALGQGPQFIFQYYREEENGRGNFPPRFSGLQFPNYSSELNVNALELDDSALYLCASSLERVQFFGPGTRLTVL.

Regarding this clonotype: One end of the junction varies from germline; a read error may be responsible. V and J are TRBV11-2 and TRBJ2-2; 8 bases fit TRBD2. CDR1 SGHAT and CDR2 FQNNGV come from the germline V gene. The CDR3 is made up of 16 amino acids. In DNA form, the CDR3 reads TGTGCCAGCAGCTTCATGCGGGGGGCGGGAACCGGGGAGCTGTTCTTT. Its protein is CASSFMRGAGTGELFF.

The chain uses TRBV20-1 and TRBJ1-2; possibly TRBD1 for D (5 bases). Trimming pared 5 bases from V and 2 bases from J, leaving 9 bases between. This CDR3 spans 12 amino acids. Germline CDR1 reads DFQATT; CDR2 reads SNEGSKA (reference sequence). CDR3 region: CSAPTENYGYTF. CDR3 bases: TGCAGTGCTCCGACAGAGAACTATGGCTACACCTTC.

V and J are TRBV28 and TRBJ2-7; 13 positions agree with TRBD2. CDR1 MDHEN and CDR2 SYDVKM come from the germline V gene. With 0 bases clipped from V and 4 bases from J, the junction kept 0 bases outside the gene matches. This CDR3 comprises 15 residues. Written as DNA, the CDR3 is TGTGCCAGCAGTTTATGGGGACTAGCGGGGTACGAGCAGTACTTC. Amino acids: CASSLWGLAGYEQYF.

The chain recombines TRBV20-1 with TRBJ2-5; D gene uncertain. The V and J ends lost 6 bases and 5 bases respectively, with 16 bases between them. CDR1 DFQATT and CDR2 SNEGSKA come from the germline V gene (reference sequence). The CDR3 has 13 residues. The DNA for the CDR3 is TGCAGTGCCGAAAATCCTGGGGTCGAGACCCAGTACTTC. Residues: CSAENPGVETQYF.

The chain employs TRBV11-1 and TRBJ2-3, with 11 bases aligning to TRBD2. This CDR3 region has 15 residues. Trimming cost V 5 bases and J 7 bases; bases outside gene matches: 8. CDR1 and CDR2 (germline): SGHAT, FQDESV (reference sequence). The CDR3 here is CASSRRGLAAYTQYF. The CDR3 DNA follows: TGTGCCAGCAGCCGCCGGGGACTAGCGGCCTATACGCAGTATTTT.

This clonotype was counted once. The chain employs TRBV5-6 and TRBJ1-6; 7 bases fit TRBD1. With 5 bases clipped from V and 8 bases from J, the junction kept 7 bases outside the gene matches. This CDR3 spans 14 amino acids. Germline V gene sequence: CDR1 SGHDT, CDR2 YYEEEE. Here the CDR3 reads CASSIRQGYSPLHF. The CDR3 DNA reads as TGTGCCAGCAGTATCCGACAGGGTTATTCACCCCTCCACTTT.